The clone carrying this T cell receptor (beta chain) is a singleton in its sample. Its specificity is unknown. Researchers ran the PCR with 60 Vbeta and 13 Jbeta primers. Sequencing used immunoSEQ multiplex PCR; TCRdb keeps in-frame clones, though not all of them. Found here are about 110,000 clones, roughly 80% of them singletons; the top ten hold 1.5% to 2%. Looked up from germline, CDR1 is SQVTM and CDR2 is ANQGSEA. CDR3 size: 15 residues. Trimming shortened V by 8 bases and J by 0 bases, and 17 bases separated the two germline ends. This entry comes from a study of cytomegalovirus exposure and HLA in healthy donors. General observations from the study: Apart from CMV serostatus, no immune exposure information was available. An observed cluster of highly shared sequence variants was recorded as a likely sequencing artifact. Researchers counted around 150 TCR beta chains as cytomegalovirus-associated. Certain indistinguishable V segments, among them TRBV6-2 and TRBV6-3, were excluded.

The receptor was derived from a man aged 45-65 years in good health and CMV-seronegative. Sequencing used PBMCs. The chain combines TRBV29-1 with TRBJ2-4, with D tentatively TRBD2 (5 bases). CDR3 protein: CSLPGRGLAKNIQYF. The CDR3 nucleotides are TGCAGCCTCCCCGGACGGGGTCTAGCCAAAAACATTCAGTACTTC.